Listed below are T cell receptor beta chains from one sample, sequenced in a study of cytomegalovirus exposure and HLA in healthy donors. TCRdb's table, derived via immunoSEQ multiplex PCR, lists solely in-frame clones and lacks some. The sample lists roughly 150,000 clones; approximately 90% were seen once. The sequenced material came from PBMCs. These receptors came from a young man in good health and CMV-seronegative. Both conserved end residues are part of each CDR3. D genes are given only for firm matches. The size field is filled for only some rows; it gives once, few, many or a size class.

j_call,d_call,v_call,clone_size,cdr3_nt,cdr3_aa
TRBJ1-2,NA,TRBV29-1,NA,TGCAGCGTTGCGGCAGGCGGCTACACCTTC,CSVAAGGYTF
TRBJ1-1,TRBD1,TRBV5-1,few,TGCGCCAGCAGCATACAGGGACAGCTGAACACTGAAGCTTTCTTT,CASSIQGQLNTEAFF
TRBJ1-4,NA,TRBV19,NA,TGTGCCAGTAGTATGGCGTCAGGCGGGCGAGGAAATGAAAAACTGTTTTTT,CASSMASGGRGNEKLFF
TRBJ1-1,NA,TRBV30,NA,TGTGCCTGGGACACCGAGTCTGAAGCTTTCTTT,CAWDTESEAFF
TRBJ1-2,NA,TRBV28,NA,TGTGCCAGCAGTTTGGACAGTGGCAACTATGGCTACACCTTC,CASSLDSGNYGYTF
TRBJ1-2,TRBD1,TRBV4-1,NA,TGCGCCAGCAGATCGGGACAGGGGGACACTAACTATGGCTACACCTTC,CASRSGQGDTNYGYTF
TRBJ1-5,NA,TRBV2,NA,TGTGCCAGCAGTGCGAGGGCGGTCAATCAGCCCCAGCATTTT,CASSARAVNQPQHF
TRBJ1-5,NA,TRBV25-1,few,TGTGCCAGCACCGACAGTAGAAGCAATCAGCCCCAGCATTTT,CASTDSRSNQPQHF
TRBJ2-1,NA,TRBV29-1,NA,TGCAGCGTTGAAGATCCCGCCAGTCCGCCCAATGAGCAGTTCTTC,CSVEDPASPPNEQFF
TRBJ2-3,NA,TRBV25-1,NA,TGTGCCAGCAGTGAATTCTCCAGGGGACAGTATTTT,CASSEFSRGQYF
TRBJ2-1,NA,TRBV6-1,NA,TGTGCCAGCACCTTTAGCGCTTACAATGAGCAGTTCTTC,CASTFSAYNEQFF
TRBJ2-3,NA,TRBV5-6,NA,TGTGCCAGCAGCTTGGTCCGGGGAAGCACAGATACGCAGTATTTT,CASSLVRGSTDTQYF